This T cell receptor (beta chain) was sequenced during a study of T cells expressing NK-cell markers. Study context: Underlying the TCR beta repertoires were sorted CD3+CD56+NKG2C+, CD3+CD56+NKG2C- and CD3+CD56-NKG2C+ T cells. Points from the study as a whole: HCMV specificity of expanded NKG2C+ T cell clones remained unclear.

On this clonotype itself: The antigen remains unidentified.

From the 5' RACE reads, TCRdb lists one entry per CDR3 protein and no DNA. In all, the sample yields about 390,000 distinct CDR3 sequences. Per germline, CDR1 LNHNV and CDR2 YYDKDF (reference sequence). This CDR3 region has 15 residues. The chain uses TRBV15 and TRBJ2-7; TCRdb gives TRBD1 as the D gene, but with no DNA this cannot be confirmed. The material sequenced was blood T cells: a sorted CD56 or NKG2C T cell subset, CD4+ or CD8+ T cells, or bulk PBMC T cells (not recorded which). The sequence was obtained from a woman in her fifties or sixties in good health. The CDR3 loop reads CATSGGATEGYEQYF.